This T cell receptor (beta chain) was sequenced for a study of cytomegalovirus exposure and HLA in healthy donors. Study-level background: Some 87 million unique TCRs from HLA-typed donors were held in an early release of data. Broader study findings: High sensitivity and specificity were reportedly achieved when the classifier diagnosed cytomegalovirus status. Later examination showed HLA-associated TCR beta chains had greater clonal expansion than equally common others.

The PCR contained 60 Vbeta and 13 Jbeta primers. Method: immunoSEQ multiplex PCR; TCRdb's copy keeps in-frame clones and lacks some. The table shows 150,000 to 200,000 clones, with about four fifths occurring only once. A note on this clone: What it binds is not known.

CDR3 length equals 16 residues. The V gene end was trimmed by 0 bases and the J gene end by 0 bases; junction bases not matched to a gene: 7. In germline, CDR1 is SQVTM, CDR2 ANQGSEA. This chain joins TRBV29-1 and TRBJ2-7; TRBD1 aligns across 8 bases. Material for sequencing was PBMCs. The TCR comes from a male donor in good health and CMV-seronegative. CDR3 in amino acids: CSVEDWGQVGSYEQYF. The CDR3 DNA follows: TGCAGCGTTGAAGATTGGGGACAGGTTGGCTCCTACGAGCAGTACTTC.